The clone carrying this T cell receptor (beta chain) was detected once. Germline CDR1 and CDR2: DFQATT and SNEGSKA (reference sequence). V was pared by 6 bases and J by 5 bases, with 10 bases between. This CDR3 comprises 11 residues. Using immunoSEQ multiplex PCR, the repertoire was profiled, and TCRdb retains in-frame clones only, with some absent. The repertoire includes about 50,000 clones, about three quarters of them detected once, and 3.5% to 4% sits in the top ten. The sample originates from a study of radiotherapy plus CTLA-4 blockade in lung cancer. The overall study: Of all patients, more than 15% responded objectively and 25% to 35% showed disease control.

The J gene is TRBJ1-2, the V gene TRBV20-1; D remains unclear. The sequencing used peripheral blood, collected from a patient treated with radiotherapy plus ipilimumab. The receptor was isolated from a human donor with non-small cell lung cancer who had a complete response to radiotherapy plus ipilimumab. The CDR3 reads CSAREGYGYTF. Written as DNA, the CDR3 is TGCAGTGCCCGTGAGGGATATGGCTACACCTTC.